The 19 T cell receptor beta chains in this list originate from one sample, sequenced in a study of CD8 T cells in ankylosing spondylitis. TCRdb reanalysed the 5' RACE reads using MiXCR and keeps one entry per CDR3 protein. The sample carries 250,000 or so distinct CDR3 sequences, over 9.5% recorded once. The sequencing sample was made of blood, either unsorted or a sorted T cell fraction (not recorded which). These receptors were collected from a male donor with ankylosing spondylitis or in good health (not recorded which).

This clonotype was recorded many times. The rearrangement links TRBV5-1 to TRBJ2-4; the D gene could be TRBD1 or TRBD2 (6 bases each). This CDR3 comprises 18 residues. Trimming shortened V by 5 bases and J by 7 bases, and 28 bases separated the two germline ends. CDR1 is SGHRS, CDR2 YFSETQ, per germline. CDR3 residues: CASSSQGSGAGWKNIQYF. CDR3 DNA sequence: TGCGCCAGCAGTTCCCAGGGTTCGGGGGCAGGGTGGAAGAACATTCAGTACTTC.

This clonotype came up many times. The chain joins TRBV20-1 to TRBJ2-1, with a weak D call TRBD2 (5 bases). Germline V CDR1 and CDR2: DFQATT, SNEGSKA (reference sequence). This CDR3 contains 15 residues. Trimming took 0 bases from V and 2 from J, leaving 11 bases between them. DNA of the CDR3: TGCAGTGCTAGAGATAGGGCGGGTCCCTACAATGAGCAGTTCTTC. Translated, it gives CSARDRAGPYNEQFF.

This chain's CDR3 is CSARAGEQIASRETQYF. The DNA of the CDR3 is TGCAGTGCTAGAGCAGGAGAGCAGATAGCCTCGAGAGAGACCCAGTACTTC. The chain joins TRBV20-1 to TRBJ2-5; D unclear. The germline V gene has CDR1 DFQATT and CDR2 SNEGSKA (reference sequence). The V end lost 1 base, the J end lost 4 bases, and 22 bases lay between the germline ends. The CDR3 sequence is 17 residues long.

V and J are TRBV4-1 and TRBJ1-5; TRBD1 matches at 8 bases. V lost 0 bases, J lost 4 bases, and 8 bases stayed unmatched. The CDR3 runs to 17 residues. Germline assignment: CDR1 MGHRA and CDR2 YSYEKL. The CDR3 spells CASSQDEGTGLNQPQHF. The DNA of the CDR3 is TGCGCCAGCAGCCAAGATGAGGGGACAGGCTTGAATCAGCCCCAGCATTTT.

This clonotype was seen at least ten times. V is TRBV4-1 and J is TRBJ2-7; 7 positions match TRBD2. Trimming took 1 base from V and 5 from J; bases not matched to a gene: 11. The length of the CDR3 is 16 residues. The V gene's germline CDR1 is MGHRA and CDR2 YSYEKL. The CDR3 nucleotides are TGCGCCAGCAGCCAAGGACGAGGGTGGGCGGGAGACGAGCAGTACTTC. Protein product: CASSQGRGWAGDEQYF.

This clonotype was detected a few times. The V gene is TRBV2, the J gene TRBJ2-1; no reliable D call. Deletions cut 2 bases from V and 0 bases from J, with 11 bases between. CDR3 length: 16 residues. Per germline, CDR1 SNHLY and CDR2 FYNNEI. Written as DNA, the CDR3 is TGTGCCAGCAGTGAAAGATGGCAGAGCTCCTACAATGAGCAGTTCTTC. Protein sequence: CASSERWQSSYNEQFF.

This CDR3 is CASSFGSTVGTGELFF. The CDR3 nucleotides read TGTGCCAGCAGCTTCGGGTCGACGGTAGGGACCGGGGAGCTGTTTTTT. The rearrangement joins TRBV7-2 to TRBJ2-2; D unresolved. The germline CDR1 and CDR2 sequences are SGHTA and FQGNSA. The ends were cut back, 3 bases at V and 5 bases at J, with 16 bases in the middle. The CDR3 has 16 residues.

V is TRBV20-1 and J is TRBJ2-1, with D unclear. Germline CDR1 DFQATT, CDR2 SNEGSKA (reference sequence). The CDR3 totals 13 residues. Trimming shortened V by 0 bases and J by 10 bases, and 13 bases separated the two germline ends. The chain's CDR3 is CSARESAFGEQFF. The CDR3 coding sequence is TGCAGTGCTAGAGAGTCAGCATTCGGGGAGCAGTTCTTC.

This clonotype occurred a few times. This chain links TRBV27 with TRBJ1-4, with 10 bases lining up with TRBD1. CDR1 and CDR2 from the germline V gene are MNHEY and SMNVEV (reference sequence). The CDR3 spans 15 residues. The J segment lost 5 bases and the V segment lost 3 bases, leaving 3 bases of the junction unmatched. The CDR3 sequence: CASSFSTGGNEKLFF. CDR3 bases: TGTGCCAGCAGTTTTTCGACAGGGGGCAATGAAAAACTGTTTTTT.

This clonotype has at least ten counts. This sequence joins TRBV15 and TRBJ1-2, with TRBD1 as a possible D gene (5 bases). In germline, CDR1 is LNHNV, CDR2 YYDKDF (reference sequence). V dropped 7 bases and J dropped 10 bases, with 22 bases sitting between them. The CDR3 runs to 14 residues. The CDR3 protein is CATTFPGDVEDYTF. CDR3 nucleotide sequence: TGTGCCACCACCTTCCCCGGGGACGTTGAGGACTACACCTTC.

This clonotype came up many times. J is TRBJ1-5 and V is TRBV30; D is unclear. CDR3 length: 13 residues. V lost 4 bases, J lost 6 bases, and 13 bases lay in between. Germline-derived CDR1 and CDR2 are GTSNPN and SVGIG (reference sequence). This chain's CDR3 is CAWNGGSSQPQHF. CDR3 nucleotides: TGTGCCTGGAACGGTGGATCGAGTCAGCCCCAGCATTTT.

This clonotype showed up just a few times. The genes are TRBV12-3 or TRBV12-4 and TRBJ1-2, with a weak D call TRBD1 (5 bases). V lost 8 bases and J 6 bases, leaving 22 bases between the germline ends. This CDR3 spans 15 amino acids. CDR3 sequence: CASGGDKGQPNGYTF. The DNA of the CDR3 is TGTGCCAGCGGGGGGGATAAGGGCCAACCAAATGGCTACACCTTC.

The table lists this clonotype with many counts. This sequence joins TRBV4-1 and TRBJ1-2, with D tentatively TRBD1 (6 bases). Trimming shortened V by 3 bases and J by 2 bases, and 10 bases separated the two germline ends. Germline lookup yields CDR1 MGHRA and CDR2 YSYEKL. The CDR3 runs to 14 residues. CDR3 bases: TGCGCCAGCAGCCAGGCAGGGGAGAACTATGGCTACACCTTC. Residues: CASSQAGENYGYTF.

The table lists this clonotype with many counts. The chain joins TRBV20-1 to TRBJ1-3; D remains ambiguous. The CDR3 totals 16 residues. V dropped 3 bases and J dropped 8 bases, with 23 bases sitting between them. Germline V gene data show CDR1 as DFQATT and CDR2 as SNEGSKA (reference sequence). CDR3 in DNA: TGCAGTGCTAGTGGGGAACCACGGTACTCTGGCGACACCATATATTTT. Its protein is CSASGEPRYSGDTIYF.

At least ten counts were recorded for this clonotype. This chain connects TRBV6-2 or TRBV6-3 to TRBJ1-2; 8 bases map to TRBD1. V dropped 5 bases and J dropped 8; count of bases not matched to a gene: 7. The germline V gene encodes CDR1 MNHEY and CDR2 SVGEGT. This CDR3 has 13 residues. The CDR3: CASSADRGTGYTF. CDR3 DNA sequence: TGTGCCAGCAGTGCCGACAGGGGAACGGGCTACACCTTC.

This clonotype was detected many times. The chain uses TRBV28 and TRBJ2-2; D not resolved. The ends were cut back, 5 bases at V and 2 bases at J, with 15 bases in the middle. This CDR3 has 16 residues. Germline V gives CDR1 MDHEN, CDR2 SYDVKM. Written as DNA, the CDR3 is TGTGCCAGCAGTAGTCACAGTAAAATTAACACCGGGGAGCTGTTTTTT. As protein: CASSSHSKINTGELFF.

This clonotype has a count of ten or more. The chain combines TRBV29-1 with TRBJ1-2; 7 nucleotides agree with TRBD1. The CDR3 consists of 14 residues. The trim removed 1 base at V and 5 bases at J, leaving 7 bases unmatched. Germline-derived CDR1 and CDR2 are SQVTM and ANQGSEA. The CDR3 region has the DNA TGCAGCGTTGAAGTGGCAGGGGGGTCTTATGGCTACACCTTC. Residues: CSVEVAGGSYGYTF. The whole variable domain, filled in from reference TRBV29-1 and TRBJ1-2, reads SAVISQKPSRDICQRGTSLTIQCQVDSQVTMMFWYRQQPGQSLTLIATANQGSEATYESGFVIDKFPISRPNLTFSTLTVSNMSPEDSSIYLCSVEVAGGSYGYTFGSGTRLTVV.

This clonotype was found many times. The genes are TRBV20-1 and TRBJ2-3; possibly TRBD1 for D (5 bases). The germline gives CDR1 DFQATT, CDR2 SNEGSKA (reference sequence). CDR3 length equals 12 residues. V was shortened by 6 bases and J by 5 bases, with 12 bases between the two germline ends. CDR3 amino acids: CSADIGEDTQYF. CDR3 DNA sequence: TGCAGTGCCGATATAGGGGAAGATACGCAGTATTTT.

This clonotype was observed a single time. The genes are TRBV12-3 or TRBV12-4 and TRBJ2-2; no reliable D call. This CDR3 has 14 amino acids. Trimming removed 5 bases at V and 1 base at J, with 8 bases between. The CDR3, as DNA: TGTGCCAGCAGTCCCAACAGGAACACCGGGGAGCTGTTTTTT. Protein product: CASSPNRNTGELFF.